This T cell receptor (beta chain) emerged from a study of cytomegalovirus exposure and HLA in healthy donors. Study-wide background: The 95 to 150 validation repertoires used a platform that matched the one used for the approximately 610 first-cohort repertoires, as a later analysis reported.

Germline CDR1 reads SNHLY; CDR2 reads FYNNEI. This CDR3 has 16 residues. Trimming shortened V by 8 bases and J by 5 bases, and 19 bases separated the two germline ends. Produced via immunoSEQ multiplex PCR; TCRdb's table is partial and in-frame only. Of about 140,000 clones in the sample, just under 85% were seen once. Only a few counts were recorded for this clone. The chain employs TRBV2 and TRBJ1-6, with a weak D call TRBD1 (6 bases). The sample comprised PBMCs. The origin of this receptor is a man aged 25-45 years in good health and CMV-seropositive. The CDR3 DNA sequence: TGTGCCAGCTCCTATGGCCTGGGGGCCAATAATTCACCCCTCCACTTT. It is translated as CASSYGLGANNSPLHF.